This entry lists 28 T cell receptor beta chains sequenced from one sample in a study of TET2 disruption in CD19-targeted CAR T cells. These receptors lack a known antigen. This table comes from immunoSEQ multiplex PCR, and its TCRdb copy is limited to in-frame clones, with some not included. In total, the table holds about 30,000 clones. The treatment was: autologous CTL019 cells: CD19 CAR with 4-1BB and CD3 zeta domains. The specimen comprised CD8- CAR+ T cells sorted from cultured blood T cells, sampled for CD19 CAR T cell therapy. Subset here: CD8-negative CAR-positive T cells from the infusion product. The receptors come from a man aged 70 or older with chronic lymphocytic leukemia.

Comment on this clone: The CDR3 is cut off 3 residues early in the read; its end comes from the germline J gene. V and J are TRBV20-1 and TRBJ2-5, with D possibly matching TRBD2 (7 bases). The V end lost 3 bases, the J end lost 5 bases, and 16 bases lay between the germline ends. The CDR3 contains 14 residues. Germline V gene lookup returns CDR1 DFQATT and CDR2 SNEGSKA (reference sequence). This CDR3 is CSARAGVGGETQYF. The CDR3 bases that were read are TGCAGTGCTAGGGCAGGGGTCGGGGGGGAGACC.

Remarks on this clone: The CDR3 extends 3 residues past the end of the read, so its final part is completed from the germline J gene. This chain joins TRBV20-1 and TRBJ2-5; 7 bases agree with TRBD1. V lost 4 bases and J lost 5; bases outside the gene matches: 10. Germline CDR1 DFQATT, CDR2 SNEGSKA (reference sequence). This CDR3 has 14 residues. CDR3 amino acids: CSATPRQGLETQYF. CDR3 DNA, as far as it was read: TGCAGTGCTACCCCCCGACAGGGCCTGGAGACC.

Remarks on this clone: At one of its ends the junction is not consistent with the germline gene, which may arise from a read error. The read stops 3 residues short of the end of the CDR3; the missing end is completed from the germline J gene. The V and J genes are TRBV4-2 and TRBJ2-1; possibly TRBD1 for D (6 bases). Looked up from germline, CDR1 is LGHNA and CDR2 is YNFKEQ. The CDR3 totals 15 residues. CDR3: CASRHRAGALDEQFF. The covered CDR3 bases are TGCGCCAGCAGACACCGGGCAGGGGCGTTGGATGAG.

A remark on this clone: The sequenced fragment ends 3 residues before the CDR3 boundary, so the rest is inferred from the germline J gene. Other DNA sequences in this sample translate to the same CDR3. This chain uses TRBV28 with TRBJ1-1; tentative D call: TRBD1 (6 bases). The V and J ends lost 6 bases and 6 bases respectively, with 17 bases between them. The germline CDR1 and CDR2 sequences are MDHEN and SYDVKM. There are 14 residues in the CDR3. CDR3 DNA (partial): TGTGCCAGCAGCCCTGGGGGGGGCAGCCCTGAA. Protein sequence: CASSPGGGSPE. The whole CDR3 reads CASSPGGGSPEAFF.

As concerns this clone: Read sequence stops 3 residues before the CDR3 end, and the germline J gene provides the missing end. The chain has TRBV5-4 and TRBJ2-5, with 9 bases lining up with TRBD2. The trim removed 1 base at V and 1 base at J, leaving 2 bases unmatched. The germline CDR1 and CDR2 sequences are SGHNT and YYREEE (reference sequence). The length of the CDR3 is 15 residues. This CDR3 reads CASSLFSGGQETQYF. Partial CDR3 DNA: TGTGCCAGCAGCTTGTTTAGCGGGGGCCAAGAGACC. Looking up the rest from reference TRBV5-4 and TRBJ2-5 gives the full variable domain: ETGVTQSPTHLIKTRGQQVTLRCSSQSGHNTVSWYQQALGQGPQFIFQYYREEENGRGNFPPRFSGLQFPNYSSELNVNALELDDSALYLCASSLFSGGQETQYFGPGTRLLVL.

A remark on this clone: The read is 3 residues too short to cover the CDR3 end, so that end is filled in from the germline J gene. The chain uses TRBV12-3 or TRBV12-4 and TRBJ2-7; a possible D gene is TRBD1 (6 bases). CDR3 length: 14 residues. The ends were cut back, 6 bases at V and 2 bases at J, with 14 bases in the middle. The covered CDR3 bases are TGTGCCAGCAGCTCTTCGACAGGTCCCTACGAG. Protein: CASSSSTGPYE. The CDR3, in full, reads CASSSSTGPYEQYF.

In the case of this clone: The sequenced fragment ends 3 residues before the CDR3 boundary, so the rest is inferred from the germline J gene. Other DNA sequences from this sample encode an identical CDR3 as well. This rearrangement joins TRBV20-1 to TRBJ1-3; the D is unclear. CDR1 DFQATT and CDR2 SNEGSKA come from the germline V gene (reference sequence). The CDR3 covers 13 residues. Trimming left V 4 bases short and J 0 bases short, with 7 bases between. CDR3: CSATAGSGNTIYF. CDR3 DNA, as far as it was read: TGCAGTGCTACGGCGGGCTCTGGAAACACC.

With regard to this clone: Read data end 3 residues before the CDR3 end; the end is taken from the germline J gene. J is TRBJ1-2 and V is TRBV27; 10 nucleotides line up with TRBD1. Trimming cost V 3 bases and J 7 bases; bases outside gene matches: 5. Germline V lookup: CDR1 MNHEY, CDR2 SMNVEV (reference sequence). CDR3 length equals 14 residues. The part of the CDR3 DNA that was read is TGTGCCAGCAGTTTGACAGGGGGCACGGTTGGC. Amino acid sequence: CASSLTGGTVG. The entire CDR3 sequence reads CASSLTGGTVGYTF.

By frequency, this clone registers medium-sized (0.01 to 0.1%). Read sequence stops 3 residues before the CDR3 end, and the germline J gene provides the missing end. The V gene is TRBV11-2, the J gene TRBJ2-5; TRBD2 matches 7 bases. V dropped 5 bases and J dropped 2; count of bases not matched to a gene: 5. The CDR3 covers 14 residues. Germline-derived CDR1 and CDR2 are SGHAT and FQNNGV. CDR3: CASSRTSDQETQYF. The covered CDR3 bases are TGTGCCAGCAGCCGCACTAGCGATCAAGAGACC. Variable domain in full (rest from reference TRBV11-2 and TRBJ2-5): EAGVAQSPRYKIIEKRQSVAFWCNPISGHATLYWYQQILGQGPKLLIQFQNNGVVDDSQLPKDRFSAERLKGVDSTLKIQPAKLEDSAVYLCASSRTSDQETQYFGPGTRLLVL.

Comments on this clone: The DNA ends 3 residues before the CDR3 does, and the rest of the CDR3 is filled in from the germline J gene. V usage is TRBV30 and J usage is TRBJ1-4; 7 nucleotides match TRBD1. Per the germline V gene, CDR1 is GTSNPN and CDR2 is SVGIG (reference sequence). Unmatched junction bases numbered 3, after V lost 2 bases and J lost 6 bases. This CDR3 spans 13 amino acids. CDR3 DNA (partial): TGTGCCTGGAGTACAGGGGCGGATGAAAAA. Translation gives CAWSTGADEK. The complete CDR3 reads CAWSTGADEKLFF.

According to its frequency, this clone is medium-sized. The read finishes 3 residues shy of the CDR3 end, and the germline J gene is used to complete it. The chain has TRBV28 and TRBJ1-5; 8 bases agree with TRBD1. This CDR3 spans 17 amino acids. CDR1 MDHEN and CDR2 SYDVKM come from the germline V gene. Trimming took 7 bases from V and 5 from J; bases not matched to a gene: 16. CDR3 bases read: TGTGCCAGCACCCTGGTCGACAGGGGCGATCCCTATCAGCCC. This gives the protein CASTLVDRGDPYQP. The entire CDR3 protein is CASTLVDRGDPYQPQHF.

About this clone itself: Read data end 3 residues before the CDR3 end; the end is taken from the germline J gene. The J gene is TRBJ1-1, the V gene TRBV6-2 or TRBV6-3; D perhaps matches TRBD1 (5 bases). This CDR3 spans 16 amino acids. The germline V gene has CDR1 MNHEY and CDR2 SVGEGT. Incomplete CDR3 DNA: TGTGCCAGCAGTTTCCCAGCGGGGGGTACTTTGGAGACA. This sequence encodes CASSFPAGGTLET. The CDR3, in full, reads CASSFPAGGTLETAFF.

This clone is called large based on its frequency. With the read ending 3 residues before the CDR3 end, the germline J gene is used to fill in that end. The rearrangement joins TRBV11-2 to TRBJ2-2; D call uncertain. Germline CDR1 is SGHAT and CDR2 is FQNNGV. The CDR3 sequence is 13 residues long. Between the trimmed V and J ends, which lost 4 bases and 7 bases, there was a span of 10 bases. The CDR3 region is CASSSQEFGELFF. CDR3 DNA, as far as it was read: TGTGCCAGCAGCTCCCAGGAGTTCGGGGAG.

As for this clone: One junction end does not reproduce the germline sequence, and a read error may be involved. The read terminates 3 residues ahead of where the CDR3 ends, so the germline J gene completes it. This sample includes further DNA sequences coding for the same CDR3. The V and J genes are TRBV5-1 and TRBJ1-2, with TRBD1 matching 7 bases. CDR1 is SGHRS and CDR2 is YFSETQ in the germline V gene. The CDR3 consists of 15 residues. The DNA read from the CDR3 is TGCGCCAGCACAAAAGGGGACAGTGAGTTCTATGGT. Residues: CASTKGDSEFYG. The full CDR3 is CASTKGDSEFYGYTF. Based on the CDR3 plus reference TRBV5-1 and TRBJ1-2, the full variable domain is KAGVTQTPRYLIKTRGQQVTLSCSPISGHRSVSWYQQTPGQGLQFLFEYFSETQRNKGNFPGRFSGRQFSNSRSEMNVSTLELGDSALYLCASTKGDSEFYGYTFGSGTRLTVV.

As concerns this clone: The read comes to an end 3 residues before the CDR3 does, leaving the germline J gene to fill in the end. V and J are TRBV27 and TRBJ1-2, with 9 bases matching TRBD1. CDR1 MNHEY and CDR2 SMNVEV come from the germline V gene (reference sequence). The CDR3 is 16 residues long. CDR3 region: CASSFEGQGALRGYTF. The covered CDR3 bases are TGTGCCAGCAGTTTCGAGGGACAGGGCGCGCTCCGGGGC.

Concerning this clone: With the read ending 3 residues before the CDR3 end, the germline J gene is used to fill in that end. V usage is TRBV19 and J usage is TRBJ1-1, with D perhaps TRBD1 (6 bases). The CDR3 has 16 amino acids. CDR1 is LNHDA and CDR2 is SQIVND in the germline V gene (reference sequence). V was cut by 3 bases and J by 4 bases, with 18 bases left in between. The part of the CDR3 DNA that was read is TGTGCCAGTAGTATGCCGTATACAGGGCCTGCCACTGAA. Its translation: CASSMPYTGPATE. The complete CDR3 sequence is CASSMPYTGPATEAFF.

Note on this clone: The sequenced fragment ends 3 residues before the CDR3 boundary, so the rest is inferred from the germline J gene. The sample carries other DNA sequences with the same CDR3. This chain connects TRBV19 to TRBJ1-1; weak D call: TRBD1 (5 bases). This CDR3 is built from 17 residues. Germline loops: CDR1 LNHDA, CDR2 SQIVND (reference sequence). The CDR3 DNA, read in part, is TGTGCCAGTAGTATAGATGGGCTAGCGGGGCCCTCGGAGACA. Translated: CASSIDGLAGPSET. The full-length CDR3 reads as CASSIDGLAGPSETAFF.

As concerns this clone: The observed sequence ends 3 residues before the CDR3 terminus, with the missing tail filled in from the germline J gene. This chain joins TRBV7-3 and TRBJ2-1; 13 nucleotides agree with TRBD2. J lost 6 bases, V lost 5 bases, and 4 bases had no gene match. The CDR3 extends over 15 amino acids. CDR1 is SGHTA and CDR2 is FQGTGA in the germline V gene. Here the CDR3 reads CASSPGLAGSNEQFF. CDR3 DNA, as far as it was read: TGTGCCAGCAGCCCGGGACTAGCGGGGAGCAATGAG.

Of note for this clone: Sequencing ends 3 residues short of the CDR3 end; the germline J gene provides the rest. This CDR3 is also generated by other DNA sequences in the sample. This chain uses TRBV7-9 with TRBJ1-3, with 7 bases matching TRBD1. The V gene's germline CDR1 is SEHNR and CDR2 FQNEAQ (reference sequence). Unmatched junction bases numbered 4, after V lost 6 bases and J lost 2 bases. The CDR3 runs 14 residues. Incomplete CDR3 DNA: TGTGCCAGCAGATCTACAGGGGCTGGAAACACC. It codes for CASRSTGAGNT. The full CDR3 protein is CASRSTGAGNTIYF. Supplemented by reference TRBV7-9 and TRBJ1-3, the full variable domain reads DTGVSQNPRHKITKRGQNVTFRCDPISEHNRLYWYRQTLGQGPEFLTYFQNEAQLEKSRLLSDRFSAERPKGSFSTLEIQRTEQGDSAMYLCASRSTGAGNTIYFGEGSWLTVV.

As regards this clone: The read ends 3 residues shy of where the CDR3 ends; the end is completed using the germline J gene. The V call is TRBV7-8, the J call TRBJ2-4; 9 nucleotides line up with TRBD1. The CDR3 extends over 16 amino acids. Germline V lookup: CDR1 SGHVS, CDR2 FQNEAQ. The covered CDR3 bases are TGTGCCAGCAGCATTCGGACAGGGGCAGGAGTTCAGCCT. As protein: CASSIRTGAGVQP. The entire CDR3 sequence reads CASSIRTGAGVQPQYF.

To note about this clone: The DNA ends 3 residues before the CDR3 does, and the rest of the CDR3 is filled in from the germline J gene. The chain couples TRBV6-1 to TRBJ1-2, with 7 bases identical to TRBD1. The CDR3 has 14 amino acids. V lost 3 bases and J lost 1; bases outside the gene matches: 2. CDR1 and CDR2 from the germline V gene are MNHNS and SASEGT. Here the CDR3 reads CASSETGNNYGYTF. The covered CDR3 bases are TGTGCCAGCAGTGAGACAGGGAATAACTATGGC.

On this clone: The CDR3 end lies 3 residues beyond the end of the read and is filled in from the germline J gene. The J gene is TRBJ2-7, the V gene TRBV20-1; no definite D call. Trimming removed 3 bases from V and 3 bases from J, with 6 bases in between. The CDR3 has 11 residues. Germline values: CDR1 DFQATT, CDR2 SNEGSKA (reference sequence). CDR3 in amino acids: CSASRYYEQYF. The DNA read from the CDR3 is TGCAGTGCTAGTCGGTACTACGAG.

A note on this clone: With the read ending 3 residues before the CDR3 end, the germline J gene is used to fill in that end. The chain is built from TRBV29-1 and TRBJ2-2; 8 bases line up with TRBD1. The CDR3 is 14 residues long. CDR1 is SQVTM and CDR2 is ANQGSEA in the germline V gene. V was clipped by 8 bases and J by 3 bases; unmatched bases: 8. The sequenced CDR3 bases are TGCAGCTTTTCAGGGGGCAGTTACACCGGGGAG. Protein sequence: CSFSGGSYTGE. The full CDR3 sequence reads CSFSGGSYTGELFF.

As to this clone: The read ends 3 residues shy of where the CDR3 ends; the end is completed using the germline J gene. V and J are TRBV30 and TRBJ1-6; D unresolved. Between the trimmed V and J ends, which lost 7 bases and 9 bases, there was a span of 13 bases. This CDR3 contains 12 residues. The germline gives CDR1 GTSNPN, CDR2 SVGIG (reference sequence). CDR3 loop: CAFYSLGSPLHF. The CDR3 DNA, read in part, is TGTGCCTTCTACAGTCTGGGTTCACCC.

As to this clone: The read is 3 residues too short to cover the CDR3 end, so that end is filled in from the germline J gene. The same CDR3 also results from other DNA sequences found in this sample. The chain joins TRBV20-1 to TRBJ1-2; 7 bases match TRBD1. The germline CDR1 and CDR2 sequences are DFQATT and SNEGSKA (reference sequence). J gave up 2 bases and V 6 bases, and 3 bases lay outside the gene matches. CDR3 length: 12 amino acids. CDR3 amino acids: CSAKTGNYGYTF. Partial CDR3 DNA: TGCAGTGCCAAGACAGGGAACTATGGC.

As regards this clone: The read is 3 residues too short to cover the CDR3 end, so that end is filled in from the germline J gene. This chain connects TRBV7-8 to TRBJ1-2, with 7 bases that match TRBD1. Looked up from germline, CDR1 is SGHVS and CDR2 is FQNEAQ. The CDR3 is 14 amino acids. The DNA read from the CDR3 is TGTGCCAGCAGCCCCAATCGACAGGGACGGGGC. The encoded protein is CASSPNRQGRG. The CDR3, in full, reads CASSPNRQGRGYTF. The whole variable domain, filled in from reference TRBV7-8 and TRBJ1-2, reads GAGVSQSPRYKVAKRGQDVALRCDPISGHVSLFWYQQALGQGPEFLTYFQNEAQLDKSGLPSDRFFAERPEGSVSTLKIQRTQQEDSAVYLCASSPNRQGRGYTFGSGTRLTVV.

Notes on this clone: The missing CDR3 end, 3 residues past where the read stops, is filled in from the germline J gene. The same CDR3 is also encoded by other DNA sequences in this sample. This rearrangement joins TRBV28 to TRBJ2-7, with a weak D call TRBD1 (6 bases). The CDR3 spans 13 residues. The germline V gene encodes CDR1 MDHEN and CDR2 SYDVKM. Between the trimmed V and J ends, which lost 5 bases and 2 bases, there was a span of 10 bases. The CDR3 loop is CASSPGQTYEQYF. The DNA read from the CDR3 is TGTGCCAGCAGTCCCGGACAGACCTACGAG.

Comments on this clone: The read comes to an end 3 residues before the CDR3 does, leaving the germline J gene to fill in the end. Distinct nucleotide sequences in the sample also encode this CDR3. This rearrangement joins TRBV7-3 to TRBJ1-3; no definite D call. From germline, CDR1 is SGHTA and CDR2 FQGTGA. Trimming removed 2 bases from V and 0 bases from J, with 11 bases in between. The CDR3 loop spans 16 amino acids. The DNA read from the CDR3 is TGTGCCAGCAGCTTAGGGCCGCCGAGCTCTGGAAACACC. It encodes CASSLGPPSSGNT. The whole CDR3 protein is CASSLGPPSSGNTIYF.